This T cell receptor beta chain was sequenced for a study of Tregs in tolerant kidney transplant recipients. This table comes from immunoSEQ multiplex PCR, and its TCRdb copy is limited to in-frame clones, with some not included. The table has 50,000 to 85,000 clones, about nine tenths seen once; the top ten hold approximately 11%. After removal of 0 bases from V and 6 bases from J, the junction contained 2 bases not matched to a gene. CDR1 is SGDLS, CDR2 YYNGEE, per germline. This CDR3 is built from 15 residues. General study results and limits: The small number of patients limits these findings pending further validation.

Regarding this clone: What it binds is not known.

The chain employs TRBV9 and TRBJ1-4; TRBD1 aligns across 10 bases. The clonotype comes from a human donor who received a combined kidney and bone marrow transplant. The source material was CD8+ T cells from blood, sampled before the transplant. The CDR3 reads CASSVDGTGDEKLFF. CDR3 nucleotides: TGTGCCAGCAGCGTAGATGGGACAGGGGATGAAAAACTGTTTTTT.